This T cell receptor (beta chain) comes out of a study of Graves' ophthalmopathy and Graves' hyperthyroidism. This clonotype was counted a few times. Its target is unknown. CDR1 and CDR2 (germline): LGHNA, YSLEER. The CDR3 runs to 14 residues. The V and J ends lost 0 bases and 2 bases respectively, with 8 bases between them. TCR beta CDR3 regions were amplified from RNA transcripts. The first round was an RT-PCR with HTBI primers, and the second round was a multiplex PCR. A single record per CDR3 protein comes from TCRdb applying MiXCR to the multiplex PCR reads. The repertoire holds roughly 1.1 million distinct CDR3 sequences, with 36% as singletons. Hyperthyroidism patients were newly diagnosed, ill under 2 months, and aged 18 to 65 years. General study results and limits: Most thyroid clonotypes with frequency above 0.001 were detected in blood too.

The receptor was isolated from an adult man with Graves' hyperthyroidism. V is TRBV4-3 and J is TRBJ2-7; no clear D. The sample taken for sequencing was peripheral blood or thyroid tissue (not recorded which). The chain's CDR3 is CASSQDYGTYEQYF. CDR3 in DNA: TGCGCCAGCAGCCAAGATTACGGTACCTACGAGCAGTACTTC.